This T cell receptor beta chain was captured in a study of T cells in tumors after PD-1 blockade. Across the whole study: Tumor samples averaged almost 27,000 templates (range about 550-99,264) and roughly 6,000 unique clonotypes.

The repertoire was sequenced with immunoSEQ multiplex PCR; TCRdb's copy has only in-frame clones and lacks some. The table lists several thousand clones, 55% to 70% of them singletons. The same primary tumor site was biopsied both before and after PD-1 blockade. This TCR was recovered from a human donor with basal cell carcinoma. Sequenced here: tumor tissue, sampled after anti-PD-1 treatment.

CDR3 in DNA: TGTGCCAGCCATCCCTCCGGGCAGTACAATGAGCAGTTCTTC. It yields the protein CASHPSGQYNEQFF. The chain employs TRBV28 and TRBJ2-1; D is uncertain. Between the trimmed V and J ends, which lost 8 bases and 4 bases, there was a span of 15 bases. The length of the CDR3 is 14 residues. The germline CDR1 and CDR2 sequences are MDHEN and SYDVKM.